This T cell receptor beta chain stems from a study of technical replicates of blood from several donors. TCRdb's table, derived via immunoSEQ multiplex PCR, lists solely in-frame clones and lacks some. The sample has about 62,000 clones; about 89% are singletons. Germline assignment: CDR1 DFQATT and CDR2 SNEGSKA (reference sequence). CDR3 length: 10 amino acids. Trimming removed 3 bases at V and 9 bases at J, with 6 bases between. The chain combines TRBV20-1 with TRBJ2-1; possibly TRBD2 for D (5 bases). Sequencing was performed on PBMCs. The sequence was collected from a human donor in good health. Some clones in this sample may be carry-over from other donors' samples. In DNA form, the CDR3 reads TGCAGTGCTAGTGAGGGTGAGCAGTTCTTC. Protein sequence: CSASEGEQFF.